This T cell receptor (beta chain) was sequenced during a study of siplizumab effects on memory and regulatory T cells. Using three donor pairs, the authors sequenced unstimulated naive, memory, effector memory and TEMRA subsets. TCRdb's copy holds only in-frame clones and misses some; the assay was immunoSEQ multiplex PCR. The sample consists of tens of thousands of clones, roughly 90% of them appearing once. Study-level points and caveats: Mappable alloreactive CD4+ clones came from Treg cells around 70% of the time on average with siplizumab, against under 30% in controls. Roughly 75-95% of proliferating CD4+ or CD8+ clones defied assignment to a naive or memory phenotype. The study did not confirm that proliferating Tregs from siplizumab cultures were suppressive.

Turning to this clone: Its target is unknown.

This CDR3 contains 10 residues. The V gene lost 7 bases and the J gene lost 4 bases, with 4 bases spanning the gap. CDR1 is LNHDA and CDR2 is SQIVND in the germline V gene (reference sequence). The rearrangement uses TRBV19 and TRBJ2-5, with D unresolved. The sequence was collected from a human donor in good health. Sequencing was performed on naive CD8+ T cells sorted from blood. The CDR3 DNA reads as TGTGCCAGTAAAGGAGAGACCCAGTACTTC. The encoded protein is CASKGETQYF.